Listed below are T cell receptor beta chains from one sample, sequenced in a study of identical twins. Via MiXCR, TCRdb re-called the 5' RACE reads, giving one row per CDR3 protein. The profile shows 540,000 or so distinct CDR3 sequences, approximately 20% of them singletons. These data are also associated with another study on yellow fever vaccine responses in identical twins.

Sequences were obtained from CD4+ T cells sorted from blood. Source of these receptors: a woman between 18 and 30 years old in good health. CDR3s include the opening cysteine and the closing phenylalanine or tryptophan. D genes are given only for firm matches.

CDR3aa,d_gene,j_gene,v_gene
CASSLTMTDTQYF,NA,TRBJ2-3,TRBV13
CSVATSGGPTQYF,TRBD2,TRBJ2-5,TRBV29-1
CASSPSGSTFGQFF,TRBD2,TRBJ2-1,TRBV12-3/TRBV12-4
CSVKRDRGYEQYF,TRBD1,TRBJ2-7,TRBV29-1
CASSRGDKHNEQFF,NA,TRBJ2-1,TRBV5-1
CASSLGGSGVAGNEQFF,NA,TRBJ2-1,TRBV5-1
CASSRQGGFTTGELFF,TRBD1,TRBJ2-2,TRBV5-5
CAINPGLAGVDEQFF,TRBD2,TRBJ2-1,TRBV10-3
CASRPKGASTGELFF,TRBD1,TRBJ2-2,TRBV6-1
CTISGLGTSGRTTYNEQFF,TRBD2,TRBJ2-1,TRBV12-3/TRBV12-4
CSARVSTGNSPLHF,TRBD1,TRBJ1-6,TRBV20-1
CASSEAGTNTDTQYF,NA,TRBJ2-3,TRBV2
CASSPRFGGDATIQETQYF,NA,TRBJ2-5,TRBV18
CASSLGQGILYEQYF,TRBD1,TRBJ2-7,TRBV5-1
CASSPRDIPYEQYF,NA,TRBJ2-7,TRBV5-1
CASSLDPGELFF,NA,TRBJ2-2,TRBV7-2
CASSELRGGSLSYEQYF,NA,TRBJ2-7,TRBV2
CASLQRETEAFF,NA,TRBJ1-1,TRBV12-3/TRBV12-4
CASSLGYSGDSGPLNTGELFF,NA,TRBJ2-2,TRBV11-1
CASSHSGPNTEAFF,NA,TRBJ1-1,TRBV3-1
CASSEALEQGSSTDTQYF,TRBD1,TRBJ2-3,TRBV2
CASSQDPMGLAGFNTGELFF,TRBD2,TRBJ2-2,TRBV3-1
CAISDRGLAGDEQYF,TRBD2,TRBJ2-7,TRBV10-3
CASSLAAGGQYNEQFF,TRBD2,TRBJ2-1,TRBV7-6
CASSYQLPTGAETQYF,NA,TRBJ2-5,TRBV6-5
CASSPVGLAGLEQFF,TRBD2,TRBJ2-1,TRBV12-3/TRBV12-4
CASSHGQGPTETQYF,TRBD1,TRBJ2-5,TRBV4-1
CASSYSLRDRRAIYEQYF,NA,TRBJ2-7,TRBV6-5
CSARGQGEGIQYF,NA,TRBJ2-4,TRBV20-1
CASSRTGGGSNQPQHF,TRBD1,TRBJ1-5,TRBV7-9
CSALETSGRIRNEQFF,TRBD2,TRBJ2-1,TRBV20-1
CASSWTLIANTGELFF,NA,TRBJ2-2,TRBV5-1
CASSHRPRRETQYF,NA,TRBJ2-5,TRBV14
CSARIGLETQYF,NA,TRBJ2-5,TRBV20-1
CASSYSGNTQVFQETQYF,NA,TRBJ2-5,TRBV6-5
CASSPPRREAKNNEQFF,NA,TRBJ2-1,TRBV9
CSAHNYGQQAFF,NA,TRBJ1-1,TRBV20-1
CASSPLAGKTDTQYF,TRBD2,TRBJ2-3,TRBV3-1
CASSLLSSGSIIGNEQFF,TRBD2,TRBJ2-1,TRBV7-8
CASSYREGYTF,NA,TRBJ1-2,TRBV28
CASSFENTEAFF,NA,TRBJ1-1,TRBV12-3/TRBV12-4
CASKWGTSGTYEQFF,TRBD2,TRBJ2-1,TRBV5-1
CASSSQGRSYNSPLHF,NA,TRBJ1-6,TRBV11-2
CASSIQLAGGREQFF,TRBD2,TRBJ2-1,TRBV5-1
CASSGGLAGLSSTDTQYF,TRBD2,TRBJ2-3,TRBV5-1
CASSQYGTGDEKLFF,TRBD1,TRBJ1-4,TRBV3-1
CAISASANTGELFF,NA,TRBJ2-2,TRBV10-3
CASSQGASGGGDTQYF,TRBD2,TRBJ2-3,TRBV4-2
CSGGQGSEQYF,TRBD1,TRBJ2-7,TRBV29-1
CASREGLGELFF,NA,TRBJ2-2,TRBV12-3/TRBV12-4
CASSLDHSNQPQHF,NA,TRBJ1-5,TRBV12-3/TRBV12-4
CATTTTDIGTDTQYF,NA,TRBJ2-3,TRBV15
CASSPRGREETQYF,NA,TRBJ2-5,TRBV6-1
CASSVGDSYSYEQYF,NA,TRBJ2-7,TRBV9